A single sample gave rise to the 15 T cell receptor beta chains below, sequenced in a study of CD8 T cells in ankylosing spondylitis. TCRdb reanalysed the 5' RACE reads using MiXCR and keeps one entry per CDR3 protein. The top ten hold around 14% of the sample, which has a few hundred thousand distinct CDR3 sequences, 20% seen once. The specimen sequenced was blood, either unsorted or a sorted T cell fraction (not recorded which). These receptors all come from a male donor with ankylosing spondylitis or in good health (not recorded which).

The CDR3 sequence: CASSDYINTGELFF. CDR3 nucleotides: TGTGCCAGCAGCGATTACATCAACACCGGGGAGCTGTTTTTT. This rearrangement joins TRBV11-2 to TRBJ2-2; D is unclear. V shed 5 bases and J shed 2 bases, with 9 bases lying between them. Germline V CDR1 and CDR2: SGHAT, FQNNGV. The CDR3 consists of 14 residues.

This clonotype was detected only a few times. The chain links TRBV12-3 or TRBV12-4 to TRBJ2-2, with 7 positions matching TRBD2. The CDR3 length is 15 residues. The ends lost 6 bases at V and 0 bases at J; junction bases unmatched: 4. CDR3: CASSIAGANTGELFF. DNA of the CDR3: TGTGCCAGCAGCATCGCGGGGGCGAACACCGGGGAGCTGTTTTTT.

V gene TRBV29-1 combines with J gene TRBJ1-2, with D possibly matching TRBD1 (5 bases). Per germline, CDR1 SQVTM and CDR2 ANQGSEA. Trimming took off 0 bases at V and 2 bases at J, with 7 bases between the two ends. The CDR3 covers 13 residues. CDR3 bases: TGCAGCGTTGAAGATCAGGGAAACTATGGCTACACCTTC. It encodes CSVEDQGNYGYTF.

This sequence joins TRBV3-1 and TRBJ2-3; 9 bases agree with TRBD2. CDR3 length equals 16 residues. Losses at the gene ends were 4 bases for V and 0 bases for J; bases not matched to a gene: 5. Germline assignment: CDR1 LGHDT and CDR2 YNNKEL (reference sequence). This chain's CDR3 is CASSPGLAFSTDTQYF. The DNA for the CDR3 is TGTGCCAGCAGCCCAGGACTAGCGTTTAGCACAGATACGCAGTATTTT.

The chain has TRBV5-8 and TRBJ2-7; a possible D gene is TRBD2 (6 bases). The CDR3 spans 13 residues. Germline assignment: CDR1 SGHTS and CDR2 YDEGEE. The V and J ends lost 4 bases and 7 bases respectively, with 15 bases between them. CDR3 DNA sequence: TGTGCCAGCAGCCAAGGTTGGGGGAGGGAGCAGTACTTC. Encoded protein: CASSQGWGREQYF.

This clonotype was counted between two and nine times. This chain uses TRBV2 with TRBJ2-1, with 13 nucleotides matching TRBD2. This CDR3 has 17 residues. With V trimmed by 4 bases and J by 3 bases, 6 bases remained unmatched. Germline V gives CDR1 SNHLY, CDR2 FYNNEI. Written as DNA, the CDR3 is TGTGCCAGCAGTGGTCCAGGGACTAGCGGGGTCTACAATGAGCAGTTCTTC. Its protein product is CASSGPGTSGVYNEQFF.

The chain joins TRBV18 to TRBJ1-2, with 8 bases aligning to TRBD1. Germline V lookup: CDR1 KGHSH, CDR2 LQKENI. V gave up 4 bases and J gave up 4 bases; unmatched junction bases: 2. The CDR3 extends over 13 amino acids. The CDR3, as DNA: TGTGCCAGCTCACGTACAGGGGGCTATGGCTACACCTTC. Protein: CASSRTGGYGYTF.

This clonotype occurred a few times. The gene calls are TRBV29-1 and TRBJ2-1; 14 positions agree with TRBD2. Germline CDR1 and CDR2: SQVTM and ANQGSEA. The CDR3 extends over 16 amino acids. The trim removed 6 bases at V and 5 bases at J, leaving 9 bases unmatched. The CDR3 is CSVRTSGGKVHNEQFF. The CDR3 DNA reads TGCAGCGTGCGGACTAGCGGGGGGAAGGTTCACAATGAGCAGTTCTTC.

This clonotype was picked up a small number of times. The chain carries TRBV4-1 and TRBJ2-7; no definite D call. V was clipped by 0 bases and J by 2 bases, with 11 bases between them. Per the germline V gene, CDR1 is MGHRA and CDR2 is YSYEKL. This CDR3 has 15 residues. The CDR3 reads CASSQDAGFPYEQYF. The CDR3 DNA reads as TGCGCCAGCAGCCAAGATGCTGGATTCCCCTACGAGCAGTACTTC.

A few counts support this clonotype. The chain is built from TRBV11-2 and TRBJ2-3; 13 positions agree with TRBD2. The length of the CDR3 is 16 residues. CDR1 is SGHAT, CDR2 FQNNGV, per germline. V lost 4 bases and J lost 4; bases outside the gene matches: 5. CDR3: CASSSLAGGPSDTQYF. CDR3 DNA sequence: TGTGCCAGCAGCTCACTAGCGGGGGGGCCTTCAGATACGCAGTATTTT.

This clonotype was detected once. The chain couples TRBV9 to TRBJ2-1, with 8 nucleotides matching TRBD1. After removal of 0 bases from V and 13 bases from J, the junction contained 6 bases not matched to a gene. Per germline, CDR1 SGDLS and CDR2 YYNGEE. This CDR3 region has 13 residues. In DNA, the CDR3 is TGTGCCAGCAGCGTAGCCACAGGGGGACTCCAGTTCTTC. It codes for CASSVATGGLQFF.

In this sample, this clonotype turned up a few times. The chain has TRBV12-3 or TRBV12-4 and TRBJ1-1; no clear D gene. This CDR3 spans 14 amino acids. The V and J ends lost 3 bases and 4 bases respectively, with 12 bases between them. CDR3 region: CASSFPGVGTEAFF. In DNA form, the CDR3 reads TGTGCCAGCAGTTTCCCCGGTGTTGGCACTGAAGCTTTCTTT.

This chain connects TRBV7-2 to TRBJ2-1; TRBD1 might be the D (6 bases). V lost 5 bases and J lost 4, with 9 bases in between. The length of the CDR3 is 13 residues. Germline CDR1 and CDR2: SGHTA and FQGNSA. The CDR3 loop is CASSAQGYNEQFF. Written as DNA, the CDR3 is TGTGCCAGCAGCGCACAGGGATACAATGAGCAGTTCTTC.

The chain couples TRBV4-2 to TRBJ2-1; 7 bases map to TRBD2. After removal of 1 base from V and 6 bases from J, the junction contained 9 bases not matched to a gene. CDR1 and CDR2 (germline): LGHNA, YNFKEQ. The CDR3 has 16 residues. CDR3 nucleotides: TGTGCCAGCAGCCAAGCGGTAACGGGGGGTGGCAATGAGCAGTTCTTC. This translates into CASSQAVTGGGNEQFF.

This chain connects TRBV7-9 to TRBJ2-5, with TRBD1 matching 8 bases. Germline loops: CDR1 SEHNR, CDR2 FQNEAQ (reference sequence). The junction had 3 bases not matched to a gene; V was cut back by 1 base and J by 5 bases. The CDR3 is 14 amino acids. The CDR3 nucleotides read TGTGCCAGCAGCTTAGTGGGACAGGTGGAGACCCAGTACTTC. Protein: CASSLVGQVETQYF.